These 10 T cell receptor beta chains were all obtained from the same sample, sequenced in a study of T cells after yellow fever vaccination. MiXCR, run by TCRdb on the 5' RACE reads, gives a single entry per CDR3 protein. This table holds 300,000 or so distinct CDR3 sequences, roughly 8.6% found once. The sequenced sample was PBMCs, obtained around 45 days after the first yellow fever vaccination. These receptors were taken from a man between 18 and 35 years old who received the YFV17D yellow fever vaccine.

This clonotype occurred many times. This chain connects TRBV11-2 to TRBJ1-1; D gene unclear. CDR3 size: 14 residues. V lost 1 base, J lost 2 bases, and 8 bases lay in between. In germline, CDR1 is SGHAT, CDR2 FQNNGV. CDR3 amino acids: CASSLGGINTEAFF. In DNA, the CDR3 is TGTGCCAGCAGCTTAGGAGGGATCAACACTGAAGCTTTCTTT.

The CDR3 sequence is CASSRARDSNYGYTF. The CDR3 region has the DNA TGCGCCAGCAGCCGCGCCCGGGACAGTAACTATGGCTACACCTTC. The V and J genes are TRBV4-3 and TRBJ1-2; TRBD1 matches at 7 bases. V shed 4 bases and J 1 base; nucleotides not matched to a gene: 6. The CDR3 length is 15 residues. Germline CDR1 and CDR2: LGHNA and YSLEER.

This clonotype turned up a few times. J is TRBJ2-1 and V is TRBV12-3 or TRBV12-4; no clear D gene. This CDR3 spans 14 amino acids. Trimming removed 3 bases at V and 0 bases at J, with 6 bases between. DNA for the CDR3: TGTGCCAGCAGTTTGACGTTCTCCTACAATGAGCAGTTCTTC. Its translation: CASSLTFSYNEQFF.

This clonotype has just a few counts. This chain links TRBV7-9 with TRBJ1-1; D is undetermined. Germline-derived CDR1 and CDR2 are SEHNR and FQNEAQ (reference sequence). The CDR3 covers 14 residues. The V end lost 3 bases, the J end lost 0 bases, and 8 bases lay between the germline ends. The CDR3 region is CASSFSGMNTEAFF. CDR3 in DNA: TGTGCCAGCAGCTTTAGTGGAATGAACACTGAAGCTTTCTTT.

The chain employs TRBV20-1 and TRBJ2-3; 8 bases are a match to TRBD1. This CDR3 is 16 amino acids long. Per the germline V gene, CDR1 is DFQATT and CDR2 is SNEGSKA (reference sequence). J was trimmed by 6 bases and V by 4 bases; bases with no gene match: 15. The CDR3 loop is CSATPGQGGRSDTQYF. The DNA of the CDR3 is TGCAGTGCTACTCCCGGACAGGGAGGTCGGTCGGATACGCAGTATTTT.

The chain couples TRBV4-1 to TRBJ2-2; 10 nucleotides agree with TRBD2. J gave up 3 bases and V 5 bases, and 15 bases lay outside the gene matches. CDR1 and CDR2 (germline): MGHRA, YSYEKL. CDR3 size: 19 residues. CDR3 sequence reads: CASSSIKPGTSVDTGELFF. The CDR3 DNA sequence: TGCGCCAGCAGCTCTATCAAACCTGGGACTAGCGTTGACACCGGGGAGCTGTTTTTT.

CDR3 DNA sequence: TGTGCCAGCAGCTCACTAGCGGGGGCTACCTTCGGGGATACGCAGTATTTT. It specifies CASSSLAGATFGDTQYF. V usage is TRBV7-9 and J usage is TRBJ2-3; TRBD2 aligns across 11 bases. The germline CDR1 and CDR2 sequences are SEHNR and FQNEAQ (reference sequence). After removal of 4 bases from V and 6 bases from J, the junction contained 12 bases not matched to a gene. This CDR3 is built from 17 residues. Full variable domain (missing parts from reference TRBV7-9 and TRBJ2-3): DTGVSQNPRHKITKRGQNVTFRCDPISEHNRLYWYRQTLGQGPEFLTYFQNEAQLEKSRLLSDRFSAERPKGSFSTLEIQRTEQGDSAMYLCASSSLAGATFGDTQYFGPGTRLTVL.

This clonotype was seen a handful of times. V is TRBV6-2 or TRBV6-3 and J is TRBJ1-2, with TRBD1 identical over 7 bases. This CDR3 region has 15 residues. Germline trimming cut 6 bases from V and 5 bases from J; bases unmatched to any gene: 12. Germline CDR1 MNHEY, CDR2 SVGEGT. Here the CDR3 DNA reads TGTGCCAGCAGCTTCCGGGACAGCACGCTGTATGGCTACACCTTC. Encoded protein: CASSFRDSTLYGYTF.

This chain links TRBV7-6 with TRBJ2-3; TRBD2 matches 9 bases. Germline loops: CDR1 SGHVS, CDR2 FNYEAQ. Germline trimming cut 1 base from V and 6 bases from J; bases unmatched to any gene: 8. This CDR3 spans 16 amino acids. In DNA, the CDR3 is TGTGCCAGCAGCTTAGTTGGCGGGGGGGCACGGGATACGCAGTATTTT. It encodes CASSLVGGGARDTQYF.

This clonotype occurred many times. The gene calls are TRBV20-1 and TRBJ1-1; D perhaps matches TRBD1 (5 bases). Germline V lookup: CDR1 DFQATT, CDR2 SNEGSKA (reference sequence). The CDR3 covers 10 residues. V was clipped by 4 bases and J by 8 bases, with 8 bases between them. The CDR3 here is CSATGREAFF. CDR3 DNA sequence: TGCAGTGCTACGGGACGGGAAGCTTTCTTT.